Following are 23 T cell receptor beta chains from one sample sequenced in a study of CD8 T cells in Susac syndrome. RNA in amounts of about 0.5 to 1 ug was reverse transcribed with random hexamers. MiXCR, applied by TCRdb to the immunoSEQ multiplex PCR reads, yields one record per CDR3 protein. Here the sample spans around 190,000 distinct CDR3 sequences, approximately 94% being singletons. The sequenced sample was CD4+ T cells from PBMCs. The receptors here all came from a human donor in good health.

The V gene is TRBV6-5, the J gene TRBJ2-2, with D uncertain. There are 12 residues in the CDR3. Per the germline V gene, CDR1 is MNHEY and CDR2 is SVGAGI. V was pared by 7 bases and J by 4 bases, with 7 bases between. CDR3 nucleotide sequence: TGTGCCAGCAACCGAGGCACCGGGGAGCTGTTTTTT. Translation: CASNRGTGELFF.

V gene TRBV12-3 or TRBV12-4 combines with J gene TRBJ2-1; 7 bases agree with TRBD1. Trimming cost V 11 bases and J 7 bases; bases outside gene matches: 14. The CDR3 is 14 residues long. CDR3: CAAVRDSHPNEQFF. CDR3 DNA: TGTGCCGCCGTCCGGGACAGTCACCCTAATGAGCAGTTCTTC.

This clonotype appeared once. V is TRBV12-3 or TRBV12-4 and J is TRBJ2-5, with TRBD2 as a possible D gene (5 bases). The CDR3 is made up of 15 amino acids. Trimming took off 7 bases at V and 4 bases at J, with 19 bases between the two ends. CDR3 sequence (DNA): TGTGCCAGCAACGCAAGAGGGCCGACGGGAGAGACCCAGTACTTC. Protein sequence: CASNARGPTGETQYF.

The J gene is TRBJ2-1, the V gene TRBV2; 12 bases align to TRBD2. V was clipped by 4 bases and J by 7 bases; unmatched bases: 5. CDR3 length equals 15 residues. In germline, CDR1 is SNHLY, CDR2 FYNNEI. The CDR3 nucleotides are TGTGCCAGCAGTGCGACTAGCGGGGGTAAAAATGAGCAGTTCTTC. This gives the protein CASSATSGGKNEQFF.

The chain has TRBV28 and TRBJ2-1, with D perhaps matching TRBD2 (6 bases). Trimming took 6 bases from V and 5 from J, leaving 17 bases between them. Germline-derived CDR1 and CDR2 are MDHEN and SYDVKM. This CDR3 contains 15 residues. The CDR3 sequence: CASRAVGGGNNEQFF. The CDR3 region has the DNA TGTGCCAGCAGGGCCGTCGGTGGGGGGAACAATGAGCAGTTCTTC.

The chain carries TRBV7-9 and TRBJ2-5; maybe TRBD1 (6 bases). The CDR3 totals 14 residues. The V end lost 7 bases, the J end lost 7 bases, and 19 bases lay between the germline ends. Looked up from germline, CDR1 is SEHNR and CDR2 is FQNEAQ (reference sequence). The CDR3 region has the DNA TGTGCCAGCACAGTCGACAGGAGGACGTGGACCCAGTACTTC. Protein sequence: CASTVDRRTWTQYF.

The V call is TRBV7-8, the J call TRBJ2-6; no clear D gene. Trimming removed 8 bases at V and 0 bases at J, with 14 bases between. This CDR3 is 16 amino acids long. Germline V gives CDR1 SGHVS, CDR2 FQNEAQ. The chain's CDR3 is CASSAYGTSGANVLTF. CDR3 bases: TGTGCCAGCTCAGCTTACGGTACCTCTGGGGCCAACGTCCTGACTTTC.

This rearrangement joins TRBV19 to TRBJ1-5, with TRBD1 matching over 7 bases. V gave up 8 bases and J gave up 7 bases; unmatched junction bases: 8. From germline, CDR1 is LNHDA and CDR2 SQIVND (reference sequence). This CDR3 contains 13 residues. CDR3 loop: CASGSQGLQPQHF. As DNA, the CDR3 is TGTGCCAGTGGGTCACAGGGGTTGCAGCCCCAGCATTTT.

The CDR3 nucleotides are TGTGCCACCCAGGGGCAGAGGGGTCAGCCCCAGCATTTT. Its protein product is CATQGQRGQPQHF. This chain connects TRBV19 to TRBJ1-5; D may be TRBD1 (6 bases). Germline CDR1 reads LNHDA; CDR2 reads SQIVND (reference sequence). V was trimmed by 10 bases and J by 6 bases, leaving 16 bases between them. This CDR3 has 13 residues.

The chain combines TRBV6-5 with TRBJ1-1; D call uncertain. The germline V gene has CDR1 MNHEY and CDR2 SVGAGI. This CDR3 has 13 amino acids. Trimming left V 6 bases short and J 2 bases short, with 10 bases between. In DNA form, the CDR3 reads TGTGCCAGCAGGCCTGGGGTCAACACTGAAGCTTTCTTT. It yields the protein CASRPGVNTEAFF.

CDR3 DNA: TGCGCCAGCAGCTTGGGTCCGTGGGGGGACTCCTACGAGCAGTACGTC. Its translation is CASSLGPWGDSYEQYV. V is TRBV5-1 and J is TRBJ2-7; the D gene is possibly TRBD2 (6 bases). The V end lost 0 bases, the J end lost 0 bases, and 13 bases lay between the germline ends. The CDR3 has 16 amino acids. Germline V gene data show CDR1 as SGHRS and CDR2 as YFSETQ.

This clonotype was counted once. The rearrangement uses TRBV5-1 and TRBJ2-1, with 10 bases matching TRBD2. J lost 8 bases, V lost 6 bases, and 11 bases had no gene match. The CDR3 is 15 residues long. From germline, CDR1 is SGHRS and CDR2 YFSETQ. The chain's CDR3 is CASTLASSGGHEQFF. The CDR3 DNA is TGCGCCAGCACCCTTGCTAGTAGCGGGGGGCATGAGCAGTTCTTC.

V is TRBV27 and J is TRBJ2-6; D is unclear. Germline assignment: CDR1 MNHEY and CDR2 SMNVEV (reference sequence). Trimming cost V 4 bases and J 3 bases, with 16 bases left between them. The CDR3 is 17 residues long. CDR3 bases: TGTGCCAGCAGTTGGTCCCTTGAGGCCGGTGGGGCCAACGTCCTGACTTTC. Residues: CASSWSLEAGGANVLTF. The full variable domain, with the rest looked up from reference TRBV27 and TRBJ2-6, is EAQVTQNPRYLITVTGKKLTVTCSQNMNHEYMSWYRQDPGLGLRQIYYSMNVEVTDKGDVPEGYKVSRKEKRNFPLILESPSPNQTSLYFCASSWSLEAGGANVLTFGAGSRLTVL.

V usage is TRBV28 and J usage is TRBJ2-1, with TRBD2 as a possible D gene (6 bases). This CDR3 region has 12 residues. The V gene lost 6 bases and the J gene lost 6 bases, with 9 bases spanning the gap. Per the germline V gene, CDR1 is MDHEN and CDR2 is SYDVKM. The CDR3 region has the DNA TGTGCCAGCAGGGCGGGGCGCAATGAGCAGTTCTTC. This codes for CASRAGRNEQFF.

This rearrangement joins TRBV18 to TRBJ1-5, with TRBD1 identical over 9 bases. The germline gives CDR1 KGHSH, CDR2 LQKENI. V was clipped by 4 bases and J by 6 bases; unmatched bases: 1. The CDR3 totals 13 residues. The CDR3 DNA reads as TGTGCCAGCTCACGGACAGGGGCTCAGCCCCAGCATTTT. It is translated as CASSRTGAQPQHF. Full variable domain (remainder filled in from reference TRBV18 and TRBJ1-5): NAGVMQNPRHLVRRRGQEARLRCSPMKGHSHVYWYRQLPEEGLKFMVYLQKENIIDESGMPKERFSAEFPKEGPSILRIQQVVRGDSAAYFCASSRTGAQPQHFGDGTRLSIL.

This clonotype was detected a few times. The chain uses TRBV12-3 or TRBV12-4 and TRBJ1-2; D perhaps matches TRBD1 (6 bases). V was cut by 5 bases and J by 6 bases, with 10 bases left in between. This CDR3 spans 12 amino acids. The CDR3 DNA is TGTGCCAGCAGTCAGGGGATGCATGGCTACACCTTC. This encodes CASSQGMHGYTF.

The chain has TRBV28 and TRBJ2-5, with a tentative D call TRBD2 (5 bases). V shed 2 bases and J shed 1 base, with 11 bases lying between them. The germline CDR1 and CDR2 sequences are MDHEN and SYDVKM. CDR3 size: 15 residues. CDR3 sequence: CASSLGLTGQETQYF. The CDR3 DNA is TGTGCCAGCAGTTTAGGACTGACCGGCCAAGAGACCCAGTACTTC.

The chain recombines TRBV14 with TRBJ2-4, with D possibly TRBD1 on 5 matching bases. The germline CDR1 and CDR2 sequences are SGHDN and FVKESK. Trimming shortened V by 2 bases and J by 2 bases, and 16 bases separated the two germline ends. The length of the CDR3 is 17 residues. CDR3 region: CASSQLKGQGSKNIQYF. In nucleotides, the CDR3 is TGTGCCAGCAGCCAACTAAAGGGTCAGGGATCCAAAAACATTCAGTACTTC.

The chain has TRBV28 and TRBJ2-7, with 8 bases that match TRBD1. This CDR3 spans 14 amino acids. CDR1 MDHEN and CDR2 SYDVKM come from the germline V gene. V lost 2 bases to trimming and J lost 2 bases; unmatched junction nucleotides: 2. The CDR3 loop is CASSLQGATYEQYV. As DNA, the CDR3 is TGTGCCAGCAGTTTACAGGGGGCAACCTACGAGCAGTACGTC.

The chain employs TRBV24-1 and TRBJ2-1; D gene ambiguous. Looked up from germline, CDR1 is KGHDR and CDR2 is SFDVKD. V was pared by 0 bases and J by 7 bases, with 3 bases between. The CDR3 runs 12 residues. The CDR3 DNA reads TGTGCCACCAGTGATTTGAGGAATGAGCAGTTCTTC. This codes for CATSDLRNEQFF.

The genes are TRBV29-1 and TRBJ1-1; TRBD1 is a possible D gene (5 bases). The CDR3 has 14 amino acids. Germline lookup yields CDR1 SQVTM and CDR2 ANQGSEA. Trimming removed 1 base at V and 8 bases at J, with 17 bases between. In nucleotides, the CDR3 is TGCAGCGTTGAAGTTTTTTCGGGGCAGACGGAAGCTTTCTTT. Amino acid sequence: CSVEVFSGQTEAFF.

The J gene is TRBJ1-1, the V gene TRBV9, with D tentatively TRBD1 (5 bases). This CDR3 comprises 13 residues. In germline, CDR1 is SGDLS, CDR2 YYNGEE. The ends were cut back, 6 bases at V and 0 bases at J, with 9 bases in the middle. CDR3 DNA: TGTGCCAGCAAGGGACCCCTGAACACTGAAGCTTTCTTT. This gives the protein CASKGPLNTEAFF.

V usage is TRBV3-1 and J usage is TRBJ2-7, with 7 bases aligning to TRBD1. V shed 3 bases and J 4 bases; nucleotides not matched to a gene: 3. The CDR3 contains 13 residues. The germline gives CDR1 LGHDT, CDR2 YNNKEL (reference sequence). Written as DNA, the CDR3 is TGTGCCAGCAGCCAGTTCAGGGGGTACGAGCAGTACTTC. It yields the protein CASSQFRGYEQYF.